These 31 T cell receptor beta chains share one sample of origin, sequenced in a study of cytomegalovirus exposure and HLA in healthy donors. With 60 Vbeta and 13 Jbeta primers, the PCR was carried out. The table came from immunoSEQ multiplex PCR; TCRdb's copy has only in-frame clones and leaves some out. Of about 170,000 clones detected, over 80% appear once; the ten largest clones hold roughly 4.5%. Specimen: PBMCs. These receptors were collected from a woman between 45 and 60 years old in good health and CMV-seropositive.

The rearrangement joins TRBV25-1 to TRBJ2-5; possibly TRBD2 for D (6 bases). Deletions cut 0 bases from V and 1 base from J, with 9 bases between. Germline assignment: CDR1 MGHDK and CDR2 SYGVNS. This CDR3 comprises 15 residues. The CDR3 loop is CASSEYGGTQETQYF. The CDR3 DNA follows: TGTGCCAGCAGTGAATATGGGGGGACCCAAGAGACCCAGTACTTC.

The V gene is TRBV7-9, the J gene TRBJ2-1; D unclear. CDR3 length: 14 amino acids. Germline V gene data show CDR1 as SEHNR and CDR2 as FQNEAQ (reference sequence). Trimming took off 2 bases at V and 5 bases at J, with 10 bases between the two ends. The CDR3 is CASSLSLAHNEQFF. The CDR3 bases are TGTGCCAGCAGCTTAAGCCTTGCGCACAATGAGCAGTTCTTC.

The chain carries TRBV5-1 and TRBJ2-3; D may be TRBD2 (5 bases). In germline, CDR1 is SGHRS, CDR2 YFSETQ. This CDR3 is 14 amino acids long. Trimming took off 0 bases at V and 4 bases at J, with 9 bases between the two ends. This chain's CDR3 is CASSLVPGADTQYF. CDR3 nucleotide sequence: TGCGCCAGCAGCTTGGTTCCCGGGGCAGATACGCAGTATTTT.

The V call is TRBV5-1, the J call TRBJ1-2; 10 nucleotides agree with TRBD1. Trimming cost V 2 bases and J 2 bases; bases outside gene matches: 3. The CDR3 runs 15 residues. Germline CDR1 is SGHRS and CDR2 is YFSETQ. CDR3 protein: CASSLGGQGNYGYTF. CDR3 coding DNA: TGCGCCAGCAGCTTAGGGGGACAGGGGAACTATGGCTACACCTTC.

The chain's CDR3 is CASSSRQFRGGYTF. The DNA of the CDR3 is TGTGCCAGCAGCTCCAGACAATTCCGGGGAGGCTACACCTTC. The gene calls are TRBV7-2 and TRBJ1-2; D gene uncertain. CDR1 SGHTA and CDR2 FQGNSA come from the germline V gene. The CDR3 is made up of 14 amino acids. The V end lost 4 bases, the J end lost 8 bases, and 17 bases lay between the germline ends.

The chain recombines TRBV11-1 with TRBJ2-7; 7 positions agree with TRBD1. Per germline, CDR1 SGHAT and CDR2 FQDESV (reference sequence). CDR3 length: 14 amino acids. With V trimmed by 3 bases and J by 5 bases, 7 bases remained unmatched. CDR3: CASSFVTGYHEQYF. The CDR3, as DNA: TGTGCCAGCAGCTTTGTGACAGGGTACCACGAGCAGTACTTC.

The V gene is TRBV19, the J gene TRBJ2-3, with TRBD2 identical over 10 bases. The V gene's germline CDR1 is LNHDA and CDR2 SQIVND (reference sequence). Losses at the gene ends were 5 bases for V and 1 base for J; bases not matched to a gene: 18. The CDR3 runs to 20 residues. The DNA for the CDR3 is TGTGCCAGTAGTTCCAATAGCCCTAGCGGGGGCCCACTCGGCACAGATACGCAGTATTTT. It encodes CASSSNSPSGGPLGTDTQYF.

This chain uses TRBV4-3 with TRBJ2-1; tentative D call: TRBD2 (5 bases). CDR1 is LGHNA, CDR2 YSLEER, per germline. This CDR3 has 15 amino acids. The V end was cut by 0 bases, the J end by 10 bases, with 16 bases between. CDR3 DNA: TGCGCCAGCAGCCAAGAACACCCCCGACCGGGGGAGCAGTTCTTC. This encodes CASSQEHPRPGEQFF.

The chain uses TRBV5-1 and TRBJ2-3; 8 nucleotides line up with TRBD2. Germline CDR1 is SGHRS and CDR2 is YFSETQ. V gave up 7 bases and J gave up 4 bases; unmatched junction bases: 17. This CDR3 region has 17 residues. In nucleotides, the CDR3 is TGCGCCAGCGGAAGCCACCGGGGGGGCGATGAGGCAGATACGCAGTATTTT. It is translated as CASGSHRGGDEADTQYF.

The V call is TRBV5-1, the J call TRBJ2-1; TRBD1 agrees at 7 bases. The germline CDR1 and CDR2 sequences are SGHRS and YFSETQ. V lost 3 bases and J lost 9; bases outside the gene matches: 0. The CDR3 loop spans 11 amino acids. CDR3 residues: CASSWDSEQFF. The CDR3, as DNA: TGCGCCAGCAGCTGGGACAGTGAGCAGTTCTTC.

The rearrangement links TRBV2 to TRBJ1-5; the match to TRBD1 covers 8 bases. Per the germline V gene, CDR1 is SNHLY and CDR2 is FYNNEI. J gave up 4 bases and V 2 bases, and 4 bases lay outside the gene matches. The CDR3 contains 15 residues. CDR3 in DNA: TGTGCCAGCAGTGAACAGGGGGCGCGGAATCAGCCCCAGCATTTT. Its protein product is CASSEQGARNQPQHF.

V and J are TRBV4-2 and TRBJ2-1; 7 nucleotides agree with TRBD2. J was trimmed by 4 bases and V by 3 bases; bases with no gene match: 3. Germline V gives CDR1 LGHNA, CDR2 YNFKEQ. CDR3 length: 14 residues. The CDR3 protein is CASSHGTIYNEQFF. The CDR3 nucleotides are TGTGCCAGCAGCCACGGGACTATATACAATGAGCAGTTCTTC.

This clone has more than one count but fewer than ten. The chain couples TRBV6-1 to TRBJ2-6, with D unresolved. The CDR3 spans 15 residues. The germline gives CDR1 MNHNS, CDR2 SASEGT. V shed 11 bases and J shed 1 base, with 15 bases lying between them. The DNA of the CDR3 is TGTGCCGCGCTGGAGAGTCGTTCTGGGGCCAACGTCCTGACTTTC. Its translation is CAALESRSGANVLTF.

V usage is TRBV4-2 and J usage is TRBJ1-3; weak D call: TRBD1 (5 bases). The CDR3 length is 17 residues. Germline V gene data show CDR1 as LGHNA and CDR2 as YNFKEQ. V lost 5 bases and J lost 2, with 19 bases in between. The CDR3, as DNA: TGTGCCAGCAGCTTAACGGGGGGGGTCTCCACTGGAAACACCATATATTTT. Its protein product is CASSLTGGVSTGNTIYF.

This chain joins TRBV4-3 and TRBJ2-2; a weak D match, TRBD1 (6 bases). The V gene lost 0 bases and the J gene lost 4 bases, with 9 bases spanning the gap. Germline CDR1 reads LGHNA; CDR2 reads YSLEER. The CDR3 spans 15 residues. The CDR3, as DNA: TGCGCCAGCAGCCAAGATTTGACAGGCACCGGGGAGCTGTTTTTT. Its protein product is CASSQDLTGTGELFF.

V and J are TRBV5-1 and TRBJ1-2, with 10 bases fitting TRBD1. Germline V gene lookup returns CDR1 SGHRS and CDR2 YFSETQ. V shed 1 base, J shed 6 bases, and the junction held 6 bases outside the gene matches. This CDR3 has 15 residues. CDR3 coding DNA: TGCGCCAGCAGCTTGTACCCGGGGACAGGGGATGGCTACACCTTC. This translates into CASSLYPGTGDGYTF.

The chain combines TRBV19 with TRBJ1-1; D is undetermined. The CDR3 is 16 amino acids. Per germline, CDR1 LNHDA and CDR2 SQIVND (reference sequence). V lost 4 bases and J lost 5, with 20 bases in between. The CDR3 protein is CASSTQREGSGTEAFF. In nucleotides, the CDR3 is TGTGCCAGTAGTACCCAGCGGGAAGGATCCGGGACTGAAGCTTTCTTT.

V gene TRBV2 combines with J gene TRBJ2-1, with 8 nucleotides matching TRBD2. This CDR3 is built from 16 residues. The germline V gene encodes CDR1 SNHLY and CDR2 FYNNEI. V gave up 2 bases and J gave up 5 bases; unmatched junction bases: 8. CDR3 DNA: TGTGCCAGCAGTGAATCCCACGGGGGGGGACACAATGAGCAGTTCTTC. It specifies CASSESHGGGHNEQFF.

The V and J genes are TRBV4-2 and TRBJ2-5; 11 bases fit TRBD2. In germline, CDR1 is LGHNA, CDR2 YNFKEQ. The CDR3 length is 17 residues. V was pared by 1 base and J by 4 bases, with 8 bases of the junction left unmatched. The CDR3 sequence is CASSQALTSGSLETQYF. DNA of the CDR3: TGTGCCAGCAGCCAAGCCCTTACTAGCGGGAGCTTAGAGACCCAGTACTTC.

The chain is built from TRBV19 and TRBJ1-4; 7 positions match TRBD1. Germline loops: CDR1 LNHDA, CDR2 SQIVND (reference sequence). The V gene end was trimmed by 4 bases and the J gene end by 7 bases; junction bases not matched to a gene: 9. This CDR3 has 15 residues. The CDR3 loop reads CASSTRQGLGEKLFF. CDR3 DNA sequence: TGTGCCAGTAGTACCCGACAGGGCCTTGGTGAAAAACTGTTTTTT.

The V call is TRBV11-1, the J call TRBJ2-3; no reliable D call. The V end was cut by 4 bases, the J end by 5 bases, with 7 bases between. The germline V gene encodes CDR1 SGHAT and CDR2 FQDESV (reference sequence). The CDR3 covers 12 residues. The chain's CDR3 is CASSSRRDTQYF. In DNA, the CDR3 is TGTGCCAGCAGCTCCCGTAGAGATACGCAGTATTTT.

The chain recombines TRBV10-3 with TRBJ2-3; 13 positions match TRBD2. The V and J ends lost 10 bases and 9 bases, in that order; junction bases with no gene match: 4. The CDR3 totals 12 residues. Germline V gives CDR1 ENHRY, CDR2 SYGVKD. CDR3 protein: CATGTSGETQYF. The CDR3 coding sequence is TGTGCCACCGGGACTAGCGGGGAGACGCAGTATTTT.

This chain connects TRBV2 to TRBJ2-7; a weak D match, TRBD1 (6 bases). The CDR3 runs to 17 residues. Germline values: CDR1 SNHLY, CDR2 FYNNEI. Trimming took off 6 bases at V and 1 base at J, with 22 bases between the two ends. DNA of the CDR3: TGTGCCAGCAGCCGGAATACCGGGACACAAACTTCCTACGAGCAGTACTTC. Amino acid sequence: CASSRNTGTQTSYEQYF.

The chain employs TRBV28 and TRBJ1-5; 7 nucleotides line up with TRBD1. V lost 6 bases and J lost 6; bases outside the gene matches: 11. The CDR3 runs to 15 residues. Germline V CDR1 and CDR2: MDHEN, SYDVKM. The CDR3 sequence: CASSPVPGQSQPQHF. The CDR3 DNA is TGTGCCAGCAGCCCAGTCCCGGGACAGTCTCAGCCCCAGCATTTT.

The sample holds a few counts of this clone. This chain links TRBV6-1 with TRBJ1-1, with D perhaps matching TRBD1 (6 bases). Trimming cost V 8 bases and J 1 base, with 14 bases left between them. The CDR3 runs 14 residues. CDR1 MNHNS and CDR2 SASEGT come from the germline V gene. CDR3 DNA sequence: TGTGCCAGCGCCTCCAGGACAGAGAACACTGAAGCTTTCTTT. It codes for CASASRTENTEAFF.

The chain carries TRBV28 and TRBJ2-5; possible D gene TRBD2, 6 bases. The tail of the sequence fits TRBJ2-7 better, so the J call may be wrong. CDR1 and CDR2 (germline): MDHEN, SYDVKM. CDR3 length: 15 residues. In DNA form, the CDR3 reads TGTGCCAGCAGTCTCCCGGGGGAGGAAATCTACGAGCAGTACTTC. Translating gives CASSLPGEEIYEQYF.

The V and J genes are TRBV15 and TRBJ1-2; 7 bases agree with TRBD1. The CDR3 contains 15 residues. Germline V lookup: CDR1 LNHNV, CDR2 YYDKDF (reference sequence). Trimming removed 5 bases from V and 5 bases from J; junction bases left unmatched: 11. The DNA of the CDR3 is TGTGCCACCAGCCCCCCGGGACAGACGGGATATGGCTACACCTTC. Translating gives CATSPPGQTGYGYTF.

J is TRBJ1-5 and V is TRBV6-1; tentatively, D is TRBD1 (6 bases). This CDR3 is 16 amino acids long. V lost 2 bases and J 4 bases, leaving 15 bases between the germline ends. Germline CDR1 is MNHNS and CDR2 is SASEGT. The CDR3 loop is CASSELSGAANQPQHF. The CDR3 DNA is TGTGCCAGCAGTGAATTATCAGGGGCGGCTAATCAGCCCCAGCATTTT.

The genes are TRBV7-9 and TRBJ1-4, with D possibly matching TRBD1 (6 bases). The CDR3 is 14 residues long. CDR1 SEHNR and CDR2 FQNEAQ come from the germline V gene (reference sequence). V lost 10 bases to trimming and J lost 0 bases, with 12 bases between them. The CDR3 here is CAIPRTATNEKLFF. The CDR3 nucleotides are TGTGCCATCCCCCGGACAGCAACTAATGAAAAACTGTTTTTT.

The chain combines TRBV10-3 with TRBJ2-7; D may be TRBD2 (5 bases). The germline V gene has CDR1 ENHRY and CDR2 SYGVKD. V was clipped by 10 bases and J by 3 bases, with 19 bases between them. This CDR3 spans 14 amino acids. This CDR3 is CATTGSKGGYEQYF. CDR3 in DNA: TGTGCCACCACCGGATCCAAAGGAGGCTACGAGCAGTACTTC.

The rearrangement joins TRBV13 to TRBJ1-4; 8 nucleotides align to TRBD1. CDR3 length: 19 amino acids. Unmatched junction bases numbered 13, after V lost 4 bases and J lost 0 bases. Germline CDR1 is PRHDT and CDR2 is FYEKMQ (reference sequence). CDR3 region: CASSSNRGGRIPTNEKLFF. DNA for the CDR3: TGTGCCAGCAGCTCAAACAGGGGGGGGAGGATCCCAACTAATGAAAAACTGTTTTTT.